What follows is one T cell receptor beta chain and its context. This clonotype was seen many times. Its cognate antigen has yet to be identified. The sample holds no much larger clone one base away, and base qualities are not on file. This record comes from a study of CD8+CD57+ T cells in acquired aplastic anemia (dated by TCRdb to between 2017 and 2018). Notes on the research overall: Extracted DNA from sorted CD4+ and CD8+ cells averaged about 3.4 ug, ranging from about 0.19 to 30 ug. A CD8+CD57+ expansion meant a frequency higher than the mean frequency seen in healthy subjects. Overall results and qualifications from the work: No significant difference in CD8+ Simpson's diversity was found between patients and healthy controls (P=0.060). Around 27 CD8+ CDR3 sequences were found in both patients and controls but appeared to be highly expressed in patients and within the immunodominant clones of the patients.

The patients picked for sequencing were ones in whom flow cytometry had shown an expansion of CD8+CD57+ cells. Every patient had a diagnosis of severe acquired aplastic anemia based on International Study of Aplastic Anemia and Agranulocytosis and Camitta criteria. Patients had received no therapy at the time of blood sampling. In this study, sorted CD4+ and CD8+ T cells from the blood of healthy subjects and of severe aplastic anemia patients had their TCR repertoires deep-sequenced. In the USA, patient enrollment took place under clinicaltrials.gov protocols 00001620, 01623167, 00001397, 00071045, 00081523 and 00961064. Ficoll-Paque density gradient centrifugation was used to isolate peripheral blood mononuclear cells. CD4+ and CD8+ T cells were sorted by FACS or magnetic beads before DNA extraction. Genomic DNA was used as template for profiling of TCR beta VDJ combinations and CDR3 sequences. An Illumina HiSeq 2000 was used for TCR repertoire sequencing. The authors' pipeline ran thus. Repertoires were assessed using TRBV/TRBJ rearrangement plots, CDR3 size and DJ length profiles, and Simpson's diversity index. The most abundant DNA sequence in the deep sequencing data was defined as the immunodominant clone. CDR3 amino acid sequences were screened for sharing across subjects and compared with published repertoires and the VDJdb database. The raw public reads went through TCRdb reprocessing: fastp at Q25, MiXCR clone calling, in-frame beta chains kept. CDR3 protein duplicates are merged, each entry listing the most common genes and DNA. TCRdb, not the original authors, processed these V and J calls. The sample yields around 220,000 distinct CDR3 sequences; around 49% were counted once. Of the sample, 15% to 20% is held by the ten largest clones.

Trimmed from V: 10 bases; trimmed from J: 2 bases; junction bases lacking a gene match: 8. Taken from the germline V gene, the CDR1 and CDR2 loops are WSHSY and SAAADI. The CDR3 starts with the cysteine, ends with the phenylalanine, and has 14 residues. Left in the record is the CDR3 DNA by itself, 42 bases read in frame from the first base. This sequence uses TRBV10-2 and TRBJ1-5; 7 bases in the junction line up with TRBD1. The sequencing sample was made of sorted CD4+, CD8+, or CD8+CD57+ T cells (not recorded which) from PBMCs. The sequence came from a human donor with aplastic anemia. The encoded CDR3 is CATSDRDGNQPQHF. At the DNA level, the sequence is TGCGCCACCTCAGACAGGGACGGCAATCAGCCCCAGCATTTT.